One T cell receptor (beta chain) is described in this entry. This sample is part of a study of control samples from healthy donors and cancer patients. CDR1 KGHDR and CDR2 SFDVKD come from the germline V gene. This CDR3 contains 16 residues. The ends lost 1 base at V and 8 bases at J; junction bases unmatched: 5. The table came from immunoSEQ multiplex PCR; TCRdb's copy has only in-frame clones and leaves some out. The sample carries about 57,000 clones, around 90% recorded once. Input material: PBMCs. This clonotype was obtained from a man aged 25-45 years with colorectal cancer. The chain carries TRBV24-1 and TRBJ2-1, with 12 nucleotides matching TRBD1. The CDR3 DNA sequence: TGTGCCACCAGTGATTTCAGGGACAGGGGGCTGGATGAGCAGTTCTTC. Translation gives CATSDFRDRGLDEQFF.